Listed here are 23 T cell receptor beta chains from one sample, sequenced in a study of T cells in Graves' hyperthyroidism and ophthalmopathy. Researchers took RNA transcripts and amplified the TCR beta CDR3 regions from them. When the TCR CDR3 underwent first-round RT-PCR, the HTBI primer set was used. From the multiplex PCR reads, TCRdb called clonotypes with MiXCR, one entry per CDR3 protein. The table shows 560,000 or so distinct CDR3 sequences, with more than 45% occurring only once. Source material: peripheral blood or thyroid tissue (not recorded which). The receptor source for this set is a woman aged 18 to 35 with Graves' hyperthyroidism.

The rearrangement uses TRBV10-3 and TRBJ1-3; the match to TRBD1 covers 7 bases. CDR3 length: 14 amino acids. V trimming: 10 bases; J trimming: 7 bases; junction bases outside the gene matches: 13. Germline CDR1 ENHRY, CDR2 SYGVKD. Written as DNA, the CDR3 is TGTGCCAGCAGCTCGACCGGGACAGACAACACCATATATTTT. Its protein is CASSSTGTDNTIYF.

This clonotype was seen only a few times. The chain combines TRBV29-1 with TRBJ2-7, with D possibly TRBD1 on 5 matching bases. V lost 0 bases and J 0 bases, leaving 12 bases between the germline ends. The germline gives CDR1 SQVTM, CDR2 ANQGSEA. The CDR3 spans 15 residues. Written as DNA, the CDR3 is TGCAGCGTTGAAGAGGCAGGGCCGAGCTCCTACGAGCAGTACTTC. Amino acids: CSVEEAGPSSYEQYF.

This clonotype has a count of ten or more. The rearrangement uses TRBV10-2 and TRBJ2-7; no clear D gene. Germline values: CDR1 WSHSY, CDR2 SAAADI. V shed 4 bases and J shed 6 bases, with 7 bases lying between them. CDR3 size: 11 residues. This CDR3 reads CASSGLSEQYF. In nucleotides, the CDR3 is TGCGCCAGCAGTGGTTTATCCGAGCAGTACTTC.

The V and J genes are TRBV25-1 and TRBJ1-1; no firm D call. CDR1 is MGHDK, CDR2 SYGVNS, per germline. The CDR3 totals 15 residues. Trimming pared 8 bases from V and 0 bases from J, leaving 16 bases between. DNA of the CDR3: TGTGCCAGCTTGGACGGGCCCAACATGAACACTGAAGCTTTCTTT. It is translated as CASLDGPNMNTEAFF.

The rearrangement joins TRBV5-1 to TRBJ2-7, with unresolved D. The CDR3 consists of 15 residues. Germline-derived CDR1 and CDR2 are SGHRS and YFSETQ. V was pared by 0 bases and J by 0 bases, with 10 bases between. CDR3 bases: TGCGCCAGCAGCTTGGTTCCGCCCAGCTCCTACGAGCAGTACTTC. This sequence encodes CASSLVPPSSYEQYF.

This clonotype was observed at least ten times. The rearrangement joins TRBV7-2 to TRBJ2-7, with D possibly being TRBD2 (6 bases). Germline CDR1 SGHTA, CDR2 FQGNSA. The V and J ends lost 6 bases and 7 bases respectively, with 16 bases between them. The CDR3 is 13 amino acids. CDR3 nucleotides: TGTGCCAGCAGTTCACCGTTCGGGGGAGAGCAGTACTTC. It specifies CASSSPFGGEQYF.

V is TRBV7-2 and J is TRBJ1-2; no definite D call. CDR1 is SGHTA and CDR2 is FQGNSA in the germline V gene. V was cut by 1 base and J by 4 bases, with 10 bases left in between. The CDR3 contains 14 residues. For the CDR3, the DNA is TGTGCCAGCAGCTTAGATTTGACCCCCTATGGCTACACCTTC. Translation gives CASSLDLTPYGYTF.

This clonotype was found many times. The chain recombines TRBV25-1 with TRBJ2-5; 10 bases line up with TRBD1. After removal of 3 bases from V and 5 bases from J, the junction contained 12 bases not matched to a gene. This CDR3 has 17 amino acids. Germline V gives CDR1 MGHDK, CDR2 SYGVNS. DNA of the CDR3: TGTGCCAGCAGTGACGGAAGACAGGGGGCATTCATGGAGACCCAGTACTTC. Its protein is CASSDGRQGAFMETQYF.

The chain links TRBV7-9 to TRBJ2-2; no clear D. Germline CDR1 is SEHNR and CDR2 is FQNEAQ (reference sequence). The ends were cut back, 5 bases at V and 0 bases at J, with 16 bases in the middle. The CDR3 contains 17 residues. The CDR3 region has the DNA TGTGCCAGCAGCGTCCCTTCAGGAAAAACGAACACCGGGGAGCTGTTTTTT. Protein sequence: CASSVPSGKTNTGELFF.

This clonotype has more than one count but fewer than ten. The chain couples TRBV29-1 to TRBJ1-1; maybe TRBD1 (6 bases). Germline assignment: CDR1 SQVTM and CDR2 ANQGSEA. CDR3 length: 18 amino acids. V was cut by 4 bases and J by 3 bases, with 27 bases left in between. CDR3 nucleotide sequence: TGCAGCGTTGCGGGGGGCAGCCCAGGGAAATCCTTTTACACTGAAGCTTTCTTT. This codes for CSVAGGSPGKSFYTEAFF. The full variable domain, its missing parts supplied by reference TRBV29-1 and TRBJ1-1, is SAVISQKPSRDICQRGTSLTIQCQVDSQVTMMFWYRQQPGQSLTLIATANQGSEATYESGFVIDKFPISRPNLTFSTLTVSNMSPEDSSIYLCSVAGGSPGKSFYTEAFFGQGTRLTVV.

The rearrangement uses TRBV12-5 and TRBJ2-2; D perhaps matches TRBD1 (6 bases). The V and J ends lost 4 bases and 14 bases respectively, with 11 bases between them. Germline V gene lookup returns CDR1 LGHNT and CDR2 FRNRAP. The CDR3 covers 11 residues. The CDR3 DNA sequence: TGTGCTAGTGGTTCGGACAGAGACCTGTTTTTT. Protein product: CASGSDRDLFF.

A remark on this clonotype: Germline is not matched at one junction end, which may reflect a read error. The chain recombines TRBV14 with TRBJ2-6; D gene unclear. CDR3 length: 15 amino acids. Germline-derived CDR1 and CDR2 are SGHDN and FVKESK. CDR3 sequence (DNA): TGCGCCAGCAGCCAAGTGGACTCTGGGGCCAACGTCCTGACTTTC. Translating gives CASSQVDSGANVLTF.

The chain is built from TRBV20-1 and TRBJ1-5; 9 bases are a match to TRBD1. This CDR3 has 15 residues. The junction had 8 bases not matched to a gene; V was cut back by 6 bases and J by 2 bases. Germline values: CDR1 DFQATT, CDR2 SNEGSKA (reference sequence). CDR3 coding DNA: TGCAGTGCCCGGGACAGGGTAGGGCGCAATCAGCCCCAGCATTTT. It codes for CSARDRVGRNQPQHF.

V gene TRBV10-3 combines with J gene TRBJ2-1, with 7 positions matching TRBD2. With V trimmed by 0 bases and J by 4 bases, 0 bases remained unmatched. Germline CDR1 reads ENHRY; CDR2 reads SYGVKD. This CDR3 contains 14 residues. CDR3 protein: CAISESREYNEQFF. CDR3 DNA: TGTGCCATCAGTGAGTCGCGGGAGTACAATGAGCAGTTCTTC.

The table lists this clonotype with many counts. The rearrangement links TRBV29-1 to TRBJ1-1; no clear D gene. Germline values: CDR1 SQVTM, CDR2 ANQGSEA. V dropped 7 bases and J dropped 7 bases, with 16 bases sitting between them. The CDR3 loop spans 12 amino acids. The DNA of the CDR3 is TGCAGCGCTTCCCGACAAAACTTTGAAGCTTTCTTT. Encoded protein: CSASRQNFEAFF.

The chain has TRBV7-6 and TRBJ2-7; 10 bases are shared with TRBD1. This CDR3 is built from 15 residues. Looked up from germline, CDR1 is SGHVS and CDR2 is FNYEAQ. J was trimmed by 2 bases and V by 5 bases; bases with no gene match: 6. CDR3: CASSVSGTGAYEQYF. DNA of the CDR3: TGTGCCAGCAGCGTAAGCGGGACAGGGGCCTACGAGCAGTACTTC.

There are many counts of this clonotype. The rearrangement joins TRBV9 to TRBJ1-2; no firm D call. This CDR3 region has 14 residues. Germline V CDR1 and CDR2: SGDLS, YYNGEE. Deletions cut 0 bases from V and 5 bases from J, with 11 bases between. DNA for the CDR3: TGTGCCAGCAGCGTAGCAGACGGAGCTTATGGCTACACCTTC. It translates to CASSVADGAYGYTF.

In its sample, this clonotype was seen many times. The CDR3 DNA sequence: TGTGCCAGCAGCTCACAGAATTCACCCCTCCACTTT. It translates to CASSSQNSPLHF. The chain has TRBV7-9 and TRBJ1-6; D remains unclear. CDR1 and CDR2 (germline): SEHNR, FQNEAQ (reference sequence). This CDR3 region has 12 residues. V was trimmed by 4 bases and J by 7 bases, leaving 5 bases between them.

The V call is TRBV6-6, the J call TRBJ1-5, with TRBD1 matching over 7 bases. CDR3 length: 14 amino acids. J was trimmed by 4 bases and V by 2 bases; bases with no gene match: 2. Looked up from germline, CDR1 is MNHNY and CDR2 is SVGAGI (reference sequence). The CDR3 region has the DNA TGTGCCAGCAGTTACGAGGGGGCGAATCAGCCCCAGCATTTT. Translating gives CASSYEGANQPQHF.

The chain has TRBV2 and TRBJ2-2; 10 bases match TRBD2. This CDR3 has 15 residues. Germline CDR1 SNHLY, CDR2 FYNNEI. Trimming cost V 6 bases and J 6 bases; bases outside gene matches: 7. CDR3 loop: CASSSLAGRSGELFF. CDR3 sequence (DNA): TGTGCCAGCAGCTCACTAGCGGGAAGGTCCGGGGAGCTGTTTTTT.

The chain carries TRBV2 and TRBJ2-2; D unresolved. Trimming left V 4 bases short and J 6 bases short, with 12 bases between. CDR1 and CDR2 (germline): SNHLY, FYNNEI. This CDR3 has 14 amino acids. CDR3 region: CASSGDSSAGELFF. The CDR3 nucleotides read TGTGCCAGCAGTGGGGATTCCTCCGCCGGGGAGCTGTTTTTT.

The gene calls are TRBV20-1 and TRBJ1-4; D is ambiguous. The V gene's germline CDR1 is DFQATT and CDR2 SNEGSKA (reference sequence). Trimming removed 0 bases at V and 5 bases at J, with 13 bases between. This CDR3 comprises 15 residues. In DNA, the CDR3 is TGCAGTGCTAGAGATCCCGGACGTTGGAATGAAAAACTGTTTTTT. Its translation is CSARDPGRWNEKLFF.

At least ten counts were recorded for this clonotype. The V call is TRBV7-6, the J call TRBJ1-1, with a possible D match to TRBD1 (5 bases). V lost 3 bases and J lost 6, with 11 bases in between. Germline V gives CDR1 SGHVS, CDR2 FNYEAQ. The CDR3 length is 13 residues. In DNA form, the CDR3 reads TGTGCCAGCAGCTTTTTGGGCAGGGCTGAAGCTTTCTTT. It encodes CASSFLGRAEAFF.